This entry lists 25 T cell receptor beta chains sequenced from one sample in a study of PD-1 blockade in classical Hodgkin lymphoma (dated by TCRdb to 2019 to 2021). Libraries came from the immunoSEQ multiplex PCR assay. Held by TCRdb, this immuneACCESS table contains in-frame sequences only and omits some clones. Under half of the omission traces to an unresolved V gene where checked; the cause of the rest is unknown. This sample holds tens of thousands of clones; approximately 71% were observed only once. The ten largest clones capture less than 4% of the sample. Sample time point, as interpreted from the label and publication: cycle 1 day 1 (C1D1), immediately before nivolumab initiation. Every trial patient had relapsed after autologous stem cell transplantation, and cohorts A, B and C differed in prior brentuximab vedotin exposure. The sample was peripheral blood mononuclear cells (PBMCs), taken at baseline. The receptors originated from a human donor with classical Hodgkin lymphoma.

The gene calls are TRBV19 and TRBJ2-1; TRBD2 matches at 7 bases. V lost 5 bases and J lost 6; bases outside the gene matches: 4. Germline CDR1 is LNHDA and CDR2 is SQIVND (reference sequence). The CDR3 is 13 residues long. The CDR3 sequence: CASSVGTTNEQFF. CDR3 nucleotides: TGTGCCAGTAGTGTCGGGACTACCAATGAGCAGTTCTTC.

The rearrangement uses TRBV5-4 and TRBJ2-2; weak D call: TRBD2 (6 bases). V was pared by 4 bases and J by 6 bases, with 19 bases between. This CDR3 is built from 16 residues. The germline CDR1 and CDR2 sequences are SGHNT and YYREEE (reference sequence). The CDR3 DNA follows: TGTGCCAGCAGCCCGCAATCGACGGACTACGCCGGGGAGCTGTTTTTT. Translation gives CASSPQSTDYAGELFF.

The chain links TRBV27 to TRBJ1-2; TRBD1 agrees at 7 bases. Germline lookup yields CDR1 MNHEY and CDR2 SMNVEV (reference sequence). The V and J ends lost 4 bases and 4 bases, in that order; junction bases with no gene match: 9. This CDR3 spans 15 amino acids. For the CDR3, the DNA is TGTGCCAGCAGTTCGCCGCGGGACAGTTTCTATGGCTACACCTTC. It is translated as CASSSPRDSFYGYTF.

This sequence joins TRBV28 and TRBJ1-2; no clear D gene. Germline CDR1 and CDR2: MDHEN and SYDVKM. V was trimmed by 6 bases and J by 1 base, leaving 12 bases between them. The CDR3 is 14 amino acids. The CDR3 is CASSPPFDNYGYTF. CDR3 nucleotides: TGTGCCAGCAGCCCCCCCTTCGATAACTATGGCTACACCTTC.

This clone was counted only a few times. This chain joins TRBV2 and TRBJ1-2; TRBD1 might be the D (6 bases). The V gene's germline CDR1 is SNHLY and CDR2 FYNNEI. V lost 7 bases to trimming and J lost 4 bases, with 19 bases between them. CDR3 length: 15 amino acids. The CDR3 loop reads CASKRLLQGLYGYTF. The CDR3 bases are TGTGCCAGCAAGCGGCTACTACAGGGACTCTATGGCTACACCTTC.

The chain links TRBV4-3 to TRBJ2-4; weak D call: TRBD2 (7 bases). Germline CDR1 LGHNA, CDR2 YSLEER. The CDR3 covers 16 residues. Trimming left V 2 bases short and J 13 bases short, with 24 bases between. Here the CDR3 DNA reads TGCGCCAGCAGCCAAATCATGGGAATGGGCGGGGGCGCGCAGTACTTC. Translated: CASSQIMGMGGGAQYF.

The chain has TRBV6-5 and TRBJ1-2, with D uncertain. The V and J ends lost 6 bases and 4 bases respectively, with 12 bases between them. The CDR3 totals 13 residues. Germline V gene data show CDR1 as MNHEY and CDR2 as SVGAGI. The CDR3 DNA follows: TGTGCCAGCAGAGACACGGCCTCCTATGGCTACACCTTC. It translates to CASRDTASYGYTF.

In DNA form, the CDR3 reads TGTGCTAGTGGTTTGGGGAGTTTTGGGAATCAGCCCCAGCATTTT. It yields the protein CASGLGSFGNQPQHF. This chain links TRBV12-5 with TRBJ1-5; no reliable D call. Trimming took off 1 base at V and 4 bases at J, with 11 bases between the two ends. The CDR3 has 15 amino acids. The germline V gene encodes CDR1 LGHNT and CDR2 FRNRAP.

The chain uses TRBV5-4 and TRBJ2-7, with TRBD2 matching 14 bases. The CDR3 contains 17 residues. V was pared by 4 bases and J by 0 bases, with 6 bases of the junction left unmatched. CDR1 and CDR2 from the germline V gene are SGHNT and YYREEE (reference sequence). CDR3 region: CASSARLAGGSSYEQYF. The CDR3, as DNA: TGTGCCAGCAGCGCTAGACTAGCGGGGGGGAGCTCCTACGAGCAGTACTTC.

The genes are TRBV2 and TRBJ2-1; no reliable D call. The CDR3 has 12 residues. The V and J ends lost 1 base and 14 bases respectively, with 12 bases between them. Per the germline V gene, CDR1 is SNHLY and CDR2 is FYNNEI. The CDR3 coding sequence is TGTGCCAGCAGTGAAGGGCGGAATCGAAAGTTCTTC. As protein: CASSEGRNRKFF.

V and J are TRBV27 and TRBJ2-7, with D unclear. V was shortened by 6 bases and J by 7 bases, with 16 bases between the two germline ends. There are 13 residues in the CDR3. Germline V CDR1 and CDR2: MNHEY, SMNVEV (reference sequence). The CDR3 DNA follows: TGTGCCAGCAGCGCCCTGGGGATCAGGGAGCAGTACTTC. Translating it yields CASSALGIREQYF.

The chain links TRBV5-8 to TRBJ2-7; D gene unclear. The ends were cut back, 2 bases at V and 5 bases at J, with 5 bases in the middle. This CDR3 spans 11 amino acids. Germline CDR1 and CDR2: SGHTS and YDEGEE. The CDR3 sequence: CASSFYHEQYF. The DNA of the CDR3 is TGTGCCAGCAGCTTTTATCACGAGCAGTACTTC.

This clone has a handful of counts. The chain employs TRBV28 and TRBJ2-2; TRBD2 matches at 9 bases. V trimming: 2 bases; J trimming: 7 bases; junction bases outside the gene matches: 5. Germline V gives CDR1 MDHEN, CDR2 SYDVKM. This CDR3 has 15 residues. As DNA, the CDR3 is TGTGCCAGCAGTTTAGTAATAGCGGGAGTCGGGGAGCTGTTTTTT. Translating it yields CASSLVIAGVGELFF.

V gene TRBV25-1 combines with J gene TRBJ2-1; D uncertain. V was cut by 6 bases and J by 8 bases, with 20 bases left in between. The CDR3 has 15 residues. Germline V gene data show CDR1 as MGHDK and CDR2 as SYGVNS. The CDR3 DNA reads TGTGCCAGCAGGGTGGGTCACTCGGTCCTCCATGAGCAGTTCTTC. It encodes CASRVGHSVLHEQFF.

This clone was seen only once. The chain links TRBV30 to TRBJ1-5, with D maybe TRBD1 (6 bases). The germline V gene has CDR1 GTSNPN and CDR2 SVGIG (reference sequence). Deletions cut 4 bases from V and 4 bases from J, with 11 bases between. The CDR3 extends over 13 amino acids. The CDR3 sequence: CAWKDSRNQPQHF. The CDR3 DNA reads TGTGCCTGGAAGGACAGCCGGAATCAGCCCCAGCATTTT.

In its sample, this clone ranks as medium-sized. The CDR3 here is CAISASGQGGQPQHF. The DNA for the CDR3 is TGTGCCATCAGTGCCAGCGGACAGGGAGGCCAGCCCCAGCATTTT. The chain is built from TRBV10-3 and TRBJ1-5; 8 nucleotides align to TRBD1. With 4 bases clipped from V and 7 bases from J, the junction kept 9 bases outside the gene matches. Germline lookup yields CDR1 ENHRY and CDR2 SYGVKD. The CDR3 consists of 15 residues.

V usage is TRBV12-1 and J usage is TRBJ2-7; the tabulated D call, TRBD2, remains unverified against the DNA. TRBV12-1 is labeled a pseudogene. The CDR3 contains 15 residues. The CDR3 nucleotides read TGTGCCAGCAGCTTTTCGCTCAGGGAGGACTACGAGCAGTACTTC. This encodes CASSFSLREDYEQYF.

The gene calls are TRBV15 and TRBJ2-7; no reliable D call. V was trimmed by 1 base and J by 6 bases, leaving 13 bases between them. This CDR3 has 14 residues. Germline assignment: CDR1 LNHNV and CDR2 YYDKDF (reference sequence). CDR3 nucleotides: TGTGCCACCAGCAGAGGCGCCCGGCTTAGCGAGCAGTACTTC. Its protein product is CATSRGARLSEQYF.

The rearrangement joins TRBV13 to TRBJ1-5; weak D call: TRBD1 (5 bases). Germline-derived CDR1 and CDR2 are PRHDT and FYEKMQ (reference sequence). The CDR3 covers 14 residues. Trimming cost V 2 bases and J 5 bases, with 10 bases left between them. The CDR3 DNA reads TGTGCCAGCAGCTTATTGCAGGGCCATCAGCCCCAGCATTTT. Protein: CASSLLQGHQPQHF.

The chain links TRBV29-1 to TRBJ2-7; 7 bases map to TRBD1. Germline V gives CDR1 SQVTM, CDR2 ANQGSEA. V shed 5 bases and J 4 bases; nucleotides not matched to a gene: 5. The CDR3 spans 12 residues. The CDR3 DNA reads as TGCAGCGTTTCGGGACAGATGTACGAGCAGTACTTC. Translating it yields CSVSGQMYEQYF.

This sequence joins TRBV7-8 and TRBJ2-1; D not resolved. The CDR3 has 13 amino acids. V was clipped by 1 base and J by 6 bases, with 7 bases between them. The germline CDR1 and CDR2 sequences are SGHVS and FQNEAQ. The DNA for the CDR3 is TGTGCCAGCAGCTTAGGTAGAACCAATGAGCAGTTCTTC. Protein sequence: CASSLGRTNEQFF. Full variable domain (missing parts from reference TRBV7-8 and TRBJ2-1): GAGVSQSPRYKVAKRGQDVALRCDPISGHVSLFWYQQALGQGPEFLTYFQNEAQLDKSGLPSDRFFAERPEGSVSTLKIQRTQQEDSAVYLCASSLGRTNEQFFGPGTRLTVL.

V gene TRBV9 combines with J gene TRBJ1-4; weak D call: TRBD1 (5 bases). Germline CDR1 SGDLS, CDR2 YYNGEE. This CDR3 is built from 16 residues. Trimming took 1 base from V and 0 from J, leaving 10 bases between them. The CDR3 loop is CASSVSARATNEKLFF. For the CDR3, the DNA is TGTGCCAGCAGCGTATCGGCCAGGGCAACTAATGAAAAACTGTTTTTT.

CDR3 nucleotide sequence: TGCAGCGTTACCGGGGAAAGTACCAATGAGCAGTTCTTC. Its translation is CSVTGESTNEQFF. V usage is TRBV29-1 and J usage is TRBJ2-1, with D perhaps TRBD2 (5 bases). CDR3 size: 13 residues. Germline assignment: CDR1 SQVTM and CDR2 ANQGSEA. V dropped 5 bases and J dropped 6 bases, with 14 bases sitting between them.

The rearrangement joins TRBV15 to TRBJ2-7; D could derive from TRBD1 or TRBD2 (5 bases each). The CDR3 has 17 residues. Germline V CDR1 and CDR2: LNHNV, YYDKDF (reference sequence). Between the trimmed V and J ends, which lost 0 bases and 7 bases, there was a span of 22 bases. The CDR3 reads CATSRDFWEQGNREQYF. CDR3 coding DNA: TGTGCCACCAGCAGAGATTTTTGGGAGCAGGGAAATCGGGAGCAGTACTTC.

This chain uses TRBV4-3 with TRBJ2-4, with TRBD1 as a possible D gene (6 bases). Per germline, CDR1 LGHNA and CDR2 YSLEER. CDR3 length: 15 amino acids. Deletions cut 3 bases from V and 1 base from J, with 10 bases between. The CDR3 loop reads CASSHLGQAKNIQYF. CDR3 DNA: TGCGCCAGCAGCCACTTAGGACAGGCCAAAAACATTCAGTACTTC.